These 16 T cell receptor beta chains originate from one sample sequenced in a study of cytomegalovirus exposure and HLA in healthy donors. This PCR relied on a set of 60 Vbeta primers and 13 Jbeta primers. Profiled with immunoSEQ multiplex PCR; TCRdb holds only in-frame clones, not every one. The clone table shows some 130,000 clones, with the ten largest holding roughly 2%. The sample comprised PBMCs. The receptors originated from a woman between 55 and 75 years old in good health and CMV-seronegative.

The chain has TRBV27 and TRBJ1-5, with 7 bases aligning to TRBD1. The V gene's germline CDR1 is MNHEY and CDR2 SMNVEV (reference sequence). V shed 3 bases and J 4 bases; nucleotides not matched to a gene: 6. The CDR3 extends over 15 amino acids. The CDR3 region has the DNA TGTGCCAGCAGTTTGGCAGGGGGGCGGAATCAGCCCCAGCATTTT. This encodes CASSLAGGRNQPQHF.

V and J are TRBV4-1 and TRBJ2-4; 7 bases are shared with TRBD2. The CDR3 extends over 14 amino acids. The V segment lost 7 bases and the J segment 3 bases; nucleotides outside the gene matches: 6. The germline V gene has CDR1 MGHRA and CDR2 YSYEKL. CDR3 in amino acids: CASKRTGGKNIQYF. CDR3 DNA: TGCGCCAGCAAGCGGACGGGGGGCAAAAACATTCAGTACTTC.

The chain couples TRBV5-5 to TRBJ1-2; no firm D call. V was trimmed by 5 bases and J by 3 bases, leaving 17 bases between them. Germline V gene sequence: CDR1 SGHKS, CDR2 YYEKEE (reference sequence). The CDR3 covers 15 residues. CDR3 nucleotide sequence: TGTGCCAGCAGTTTCTTTACGGCGGCGGACTATGGCTACACCTTC. Translated, it gives CASSFFTAADYGYTF.

The rearrangement links TRBV7-3 to TRBJ1-6; 9 positions match TRBD1. Looked up from germline, CDR1 is SGHTA and CDR2 is FQGTGA. V lost 5 bases and J lost 5; bases outside the gene matches: 4. CDR3 length equals 15 residues. This CDR3 reads CASSKGQGDNSPLHF. In DNA, the CDR3 is TGTGCCAGCAGCAAGGGACAGGGTGATAATTCACCCCTCCACTTT.

V and J are TRBV7-9 and TRBJ1-1; TRBD1 might be the D (5 bases). CDR3 length: 15 amino acids. Germline-derived CDR1 and CDR2 are SEHNR and FQNEAQ (reference sequence). Trimming stripped 4 bases from V and 3 bases from J, with 15 bases between. As DNA, the CDR3 is TGTGCCAGCAGCTGGCATTATACGGGGGACACTGAAGCTTTCTTT. It yields the protein CASSWHYTGDTEAFF. Combining the CDR3 with reference TRBV7-9 and TRBJ1-1 gives the whole variable domain DTGVSQNPRHKITKRGQNVTFRCDPISEHNRLYWYRQTLGQGPEFLTYFQNEAQLEKSRLLSDRFSAERPKGSFSTLEIQRTEQGDSAMYLCASSWHYTGDTEAFFGQGTRLTVV.

This chain links TRBV9 with TRBJ2-1, with 12 bases that match TRBD2. The J segment lost 4 bases and the V segment lost 0 bases, leaving 8 bases of the junction unmatched. Germline V gives CDR1 SGDLS, CDR2 YYNGEE. The CDR3 is made up of 18 amino acids. The CDR3 DNA follows: TGTGCCAGCAGCGTAGAGTCGGGGACTAGCGGGCCTTACAATGAGCAGTTCTTC. This gives the protein CASSVESGTSGPYNEQFF. The full variable domain, completed using reference TRBV9 and TRBJ2-1, is DSGVTQTPKHLITATGQRVTLRCSPRSGDLSVYWYQQSLDQGLQFLIQYYNGEERAKGNILERFSAQQFPDLHSELNLSSLELGDSALYFCASSVESGTSGPYNEQFFGPGTRLTVL.

J is TRBJ1-5 and V is TRBV15; D is unclear. The CDR3 length is 15 residues. Per the germline V gene, CDR1 is LNHNV and CDR2 is YYDKDF (reference sequence). Trimming removed 4 bases at V and 7 bases at J, with 17 bases between. The CDR3 sequence: CATSIEGSRGQPQHF. The CDR3 bases are TGTGCCACCAGCATCGAGGGATCAAGAGGACAGCCCCAGCATTTT.

The rearrangement links TRBV19 to TRBJ2-7, with 7 bases aligning to TRBD1. V lost 9 bases and J lost 6; bases outside the gene matches: 14. Germline CDR1 LNHDA, CDR2 SQIVND (reference sequence). This CDR3 spans 14 amino acids. CDR3 nucleotide sequence: TGTGCCAGCCGACTCATAGAGGGGGCGGGCGAGCAGTACTTC. It encodes CASRLIEGAGEQYF.

The chain employs TRBV5-6 and TRBJ2-2; 8 positions match TRBD1. Trimming cost V 5 bases and J 10 bases; bases outside gene matches: 22. The length of the CDR3 is 18 residues. Germline CDR1 reads SGHDT; CDR2 reads YYEEEE. In nucleotides, the CDR3 is TGTGCCAGCAGTTCCACCCTGACCCTGACAGGGGTAGCCGAGGAGCTGTTTTTT. Encoded protein: CASSSTLTLTGVAEELFF. The variable domain in full, with the rest retrieved from reference TRBV5-6 and TRBJ2-2, is DAGVTQSPTHLIKTRGQQVTLRCSPKSGHDTVSWYQQALGQGPQFIFQYYEEEERQRGNFPDRFSGHQFPNYSSELNVNALLLGDSALYLCASSSTLTLTGVAEELFFGEGSRLTVL.

DNA of the CDR3: TGTGCCAGCAGTGAAGTAGCGGGGATCACAGATACGCAGTATTTT. Protein sequence: CASSEVAGITDTQYF. This sequence joins TRBV2 and TRBJ2-3, with TRBD2 matching 8 bases. The CDR3 length is 15 residues. Germline V CDR1 and CDR2: SNHLY, FYNNEI. Unmatched junction bases numbered 2, after V lost 1 base and J lost 2 bases.

The CDR3 DNA follows: TGTGCCAGTAAACTGGACAGAAGCACAGATACGCAGTATTTT. Translation: CASKLDRSTDTQYF. The gene calls are TRBV27 and TRBJ2-3; D is possibly TRBD1 (6 bases). The CDR3 spans 14 residues. CDR1 is MNHEY, CDR2 SMNVEV, per germline (reference sequence). Trimming removed 9 bases from V and 0 bases from J, with 13 bases in between.

The CDR3 spells CASSFPPAGTPTGELFF. CDR3 in DNA: TGTGCCAGCAGCTTCCCCCCAGCGGGAACCCCCACCGGGGAGCTGTTTTTT. The chain has TRBV11-2 and TRBJ2-2, with 7 bases fitting TRBD2. Germline V gene sequence: CDR1 SGHAT, CDR2 FQNNGV. This CDR3 spans 17 amino acids. V gave up 3 bases and J gave up 4 bases; unmatched junction bases: 11. Together with reference TRBV11-2 and TRBJ2-2, the CDR3 gives the full variable domain: EAGVAQSPRYKIIEKRQSVAFWCNPISGHATLYWYQQILGQGPKLLIQFQNNGVVDDSQLPKDRFSAERLKGVDSTLKIQPAKLEDSAVYLCASSFPPAGTPTGELFFGEGSRLTVL.

The CDR3 spells CASSLDRYSNQPQHF. The CDR3 DNA reads TGTGCCAGTAGTCTTGACAGATATAGCAATCAGCCCCAGCATTTT. The rearrangement joins TRBV19 to TRBJ1-5; maybe TRBD1 (5 bases). This CDR3 spans 15 amino acids. Trimming removed 5 bases from V and 0 bases from J, with 11 bases in between. Germline V gives CDR1 LNHDA, CDR2 SQIVND (reference sequence).

V is TRBV6-5 and J is TRBJ2-7; TRBD2 matches 7 bases. With 5 bases clipped from V and 3 bases from J, the junction kept 10 bases outside the gene matches. Per germline, CDR1 MNHEY and CDR2 SVGAGI. There are 15 residues in the CDR3. DNA of the CDR3: TGTGCCAGCAGTCTTCTAGCGGTGGAGGTCTACGAGCAGTACTTC. Protein: CASSLLAVEVYEQYF.

V and J are TRBV7-2 and TRBJ2-5; D remains ambiguous. Germline loops: CDR1 SGHTA, CDR2 FQGNSA. The V gene lost 5 bases and the J gene lost 2 bases, with 12 bases spanning the gap. The CDR3 is made up of 14 amino acids. The CDR3 DNA reads as TGTGCCAGCAGCCTGCAGAACACACAAGAGACCCAGTACTTC. Protein product: CASSLQNTQETQYF.

The genes are TRBV2 and TRBJ2-5; no reliable D call. The CDR3 has 12 residues. V was cut by 4 bases and J by 1 base, with 4 bases left in between. Germline-derived CDR1 and CDR2 are SNHLY and FYNNEI. The CDR3 is CASSGSQETQYF. In DNA form, the CDR3 reads TGTGCCAGCAGTGGCAGCCAAGAGACCCAGTACTTC.